The rows below give T cell receptor beta chains drawn from one sample of a study of cytomegalovirus exposure and HLA in healthy donors. Sequenced by immunoSEQ multiplex PCR; TCRdb stores in-frame clones only, minus some. Counted here are over 60,000 clones, roughly four fifths occurring once; the ten biggest clones make up around 12%. The sample taken for sequencing was PBMCs. The receptors shown here come from a man aged 65 to 85 in good health and CMV-seronegative. The CDR3 runs from the conserved cysteine through the conserved F or W. A D gene is named only where the DNA matches it firmly. The size entry is marked missing in some rows and otherwise reads once, few, many or a size class.

j_call v_call d_call clone_size cdr3_aa cdr3_nt
TRBJ2-5 TRBV5-1 - - CASSLAGAEHQETQYF TGCGCCAGCAGCTTGGCTGGAGCCGAACATCAAGAGACCCAGTACTTC
TRBJ1-1 TRBV18 - - CASSQSLPSEGKEAFF TGTGCCAGCTCACAATCGCTCCCGTCCGAGGGTAAGGAAGCTTTCTTT
TRBJ1-4 TRBV7-9 TRBD1 - CASSLEASGGEKLFF TGTGCCAGCAGCTTAGAGGCGTCAGGGGGTGAAAAACTGTTTTTT
TRBJ2-6 TRBV19 - - CASTGTGANVLTF TGTGCCAGTACAGGTACTGGGGCCAACGTCCTGACTTTC
TRBJ2-5 TRBV7-9 - - CASSISSFRVIWETQYF TGTGCCAGCAGCATCTCTTCGTTCAGGGTCATTTGGGAGACCCAGTACTTC
TRBJ2-2 TRBV5-1 - - CASSNQTTGLNTGELFF TGCGCCAGCAGTAACCAAACGACAGGCTTGAACACCGGGGAGCTGTTTTTT
TRBJ2-3 TRBV5-1 - - CASRRSVRGTDTQYF TGCGCCAGCAGGCGGAGCGTGCGGGGAACAGATACGCAGTATTTT
TRBJ2-3 TRBV7-9 TRBD2 - CASTLRASGTDTQYF TGTGCCAGCACCCTAAGGGCTAGCGGGACAGATACGCAGTATTTT
TRBJ2-7 TRBV19 TRBD1 - CASRKDRFSYEQYF TGTGCCAGTAGAAAGGACAGGTTCTCCTACGAGCAGTACTTC
TRBJ2-3 TRBV30 TRBD2 few CAWSISGRGTDTQYF TGTGCCTGGAGTATTAGCGGGAGAGGCACAGATACGCAGTATTTT
TRBJ1-2 TRBV2 TRBD1 - CASSETGDYGYTF TGTGCCAGCAGTGAAACAGGGGACTATGGCTACACCTTC
TRBJ2-5 TRBV18 TRBD1 - CASSPTRQGGETQYF TGTGCCAGCTCACCAACGAGACAGGGTGGTGAGACCCAGTACTTC
TRBJ2-3 TRBV5-1 - once CASSFSGEGTATQYF TGCGCCAGCAGCTTCTCGGGAGAGGGAACCGCTACGCAGTATTTT
TRBJ2-4 TRBV9 TRBD1 - CASSVGQGNIQYF TGTGCCAGCAGCGTAGGACAGGGTAACATTCAGTACTTC
TRBJ1-1 TRBV7-9 TRBD1 - CSSRVATGGTEAFF TGTTCCAGCAGAGTAGCAACAGGGGGCACTGAAGCTTTCTTT
TRBJ2-7 TRBV5-4 TRBD2 few CASTTLGTKTYEQYF TGTGCCAGCACCACACTAGGGACTAAGACCTACGAGCAGTACTTC
TRBJ2-7 TRBV5-1 - - CASSLGPFEGIEQYF TGCGCCAGCAGCTTGGGTCCGTTCGAGGGTATCGAGCAGTACTTC
TRBJ2-7 TRBV5-1 TRBD2 - CASQPTAGDGEQYF TGCGCCAGCCAACCAACAGCGGGAGACGGCGAGCAGTACTTC
TRBJ1-5 TRBV19 TRBD1 - CASQTGTGRDQPQHF TGTGCCAGTCAAACCGGGACAGGGAGGGATCAGCCCCAGCATTTT
TRBJ2-7 TRBV5-1 - - CASSLETGSAEQYF TGCGCCAGCAGCCTGGAAACAGGGTCCGCCGAGCAGTACTTC
TRBJ2-1 TRBV7-8 TRBD2 - CASSPSRGFSGRNEQFF TGTGCCAGCAGCCCCAGCCGGGGTTTTAGCGGGAGAAATGAGCAGTTCTTC
TRBJ2-7 TRBV5-1 - - CASSGQGGSYEQYF TGCGCCAGCTCCGGACAGGGAGGGTCCTACGAGCAGTACTTC
TRBJ1-2 TRBV11-2 - - CASSLQGTDGYTF TGTGCCAGCAGCTTACAGGGGACCGATGGCTACACCTTC
TRBJ1-6 TRBV6-5 - - CASSLKQGGRNSPLHF TGTGCCAGCAGTTTAAAGCAGGGAGGGCGGAATTCACCCCTCCACTTT
TRBJ2-1 TRBV9 TRBD2 once CASSVPSGGDNEQFF TGTGCCAGCAGCGTTCCGAGCGGGGGTGATAATGAGCAGTTCTTC
TRBJ2-5 TRBV11-2 TRBD1 - CASSRDRKETQYF TGTGCCAGCAGCCGGGACAGAAAAGAGACCCAGTACTTC
TRBJ2-5 TRBV7-2 TRBD2 - CASSLGLAGAETQYF TGTGCCAGCAGCCTGGGACTAGCGGGGGCAGAGACCCAGTACTTC
TRBJ1-1 TRBV7-9 TRBD1 - CASSSQGAGTEAFF TGTGCCAGCAGCTCTCAGGGGGCTGGGACTGAAGCTTTCTTT
TRBJ2-7 TRBV19 TRBD1 - CASRLGGRGSYEQYF TGTGCCAGTAGATTAGGGGGCAGGGGATCCTACGAGCAGTACTTC
TRBJ1-5 TRBV6-4 - few CASSDSARPNQPQHF TGTGCCAGCAGTGACTCTGCGCGGCCCAATCAGCCCCAGCATTTT
TRBJ1-2 TRBV5-5 TRBD1 - CASSPRGSNYGYTF TGTGCCAGCAGCCCCAGGGGGTCTAACTATGGCTACACCTTC
TRBJ2-7 TRBV15 - - CATSRGGQGLTYEQYF TGTGCCACCAGCAGAGGGGGGCAGGGCCTCACCTACGAGCAGTACTTC
TRBJ2-7 TRBV7-2 TRBD2 once CASSSRTSGYKQYF TGTGCCAGCAGCTCACGGACTAGCGGATACAAGCAGTACTTC
TRBJ1-1 TRBV6-5 TRBD1 few CASSSPLQGADTEAFF TGTGCCAGCAGTTCACCCCTCCAGGGGGCCGACACTGAAGCTTTCTTT
TRBJ2-3 TRBV6-6 - - CASNRDSTDTQYF TGTGCCAGTAACAGGGATAGCACAGATACGCAGTATTTT
TRBJ1-4 TRBV7-2 TRBD1 - CASSLNTGEEKLFF TGTGCCAGCAGCTTAAATACAGGGGAGGAAAAACTGTTTTTT
TRBJ1-2 TRBV2 - - CASSPEGTANYGYTF TGTGCCAGCAGCCCTGAGGGTACAGCGAACTATGGCTACACCTTC
TRBJ1-1 TRBV28 - few CAIEQGSYTEAFF TGTGCCATTGAACAGGGATCGTACACTGAAGCTTTCTTT
TRBJ1-3 TRBV6-1 - - CASSEARGYSGNTIYF TGTGCCAGCAGTGAAGCGCGGGGTTACTCTGGAAACACCATATATTTT
TRBJ2-3 TRBV6-6 TRBD2 - CASRTSGEPTDTQYF TGTGCCAGCAGGACTAGCGGGGAACCCACAGATACGCAGTATTTT
TRBJ2-3 TRBV6-5 TRBD1 few CASNLGTGDTDTQYF TGTGCCAGCAACCTCGGGACAGGAGACACAGATACGCAGTATTTT
TRBJ2-3 TRBV6-1 - - CASSARHPTSTDTQYF TGTGCCAGCAGTGCCAGACATCCAACTAGCACAGATACGCAGTATTTT
TRBJ1-2 TRBV7-9 - - CASSLPGDYGYTF TGTGCCAGCAGCTTACCAGGGGACTATGGCTACACCTTC
TRBJ2-5 TRBV14 - once CASRRDYQETQYF TGTGCCAGCAGACGGGATTACCAAGAGACCCAGTACTTC
TRBJ1-2 TRBV6-1 - once CASRDILSPLYGYTF TGTGCCAGCCGGGACATCCTTTCCCCCCTCTATGGCTACACCTTC
TRBJ2-3 TRBV6-6 - - CASTKLGGSTDTQYF TGTGCCAGCACCAAACTCGGCGGTAGCACAGATACGCAGTATTTT
TRBJ2-7 TRBV4-3 - few CASSQQFSGEYEQYF TGCGCCAGCAGCCAACAATTCTCAGGGGAGTACGAGCAGTACTTC
TRBJ2-1 TRBV19 - - CASSIGEYNEQFF TGTGCCAGTAGTATTGGAGAATACAATGAGCAGTTCTTC
TRBJ2-7 TRBV21-1 - - CASYRDRVRFYEQYF TGTGCCAGCTACCGGGACAGGGTAAGGTTCTACGAGCAGTACTTC
TRBJ1-1 TRBV6-5 TRBD1 - CASSSGQGALGGAFF TGTGCCAGCAGTTCGGGACAGGGGGCTTTGGGTGGAGCTTTCTTT
TRBJ2-5 TRBV2 TRBD2 - CASRVGLAGAGQETQYF TGTGCCAGCAGGGTCGGACTAGCGGGGGCTGGTCAAGAGACCCAGTACTTC
TRBJ1-1 TRBV4-3 - few CASSLTPSNTEAFF TGCGCCAGCAGTTTGACTCCGTCAAACACTGAAGCTTTCTTT